This is a list of T cell receptor beta chains from one sample in a study of prognosis after radiotherapy for stage I lung cancer. MiXCR, applied by TCRdb to the multiplex PCR reads, yields one record per CDR3 protein. The sample consists of about 20,000 distinct CDR3 sequences, 44% of them appearing once. Material: PBMCs, obtained before or after stereotactic body radiation therapy (not recorded which). These receptors were taken from a donor aged 50 or older with non-small cell lung cancer. Each CDR3 is given with its conserved first and last residue. The D gene is left open where the match is weak. Clone size is shown for a subset of rows, as once, few, many or a class of expanded clone.

>TRBD1|many|TRBV19|TRBJ1-5
CASSSPGGAVQPQHF
TGTGCCAGTAGCTCCCCAGGGGGCGCGGTTCAGCCCCAGCATTTT
>.|.|TRBV6-2/TRBV6-3|TRBJ2-7
CASSTSRVPYEQYF
TGTGCCAGCAGCACATCGCGGGTCCCCTACGAGCAGTACTTC
>.|many|TRBV28|TRBJ2-5
CASEPRSSTQETQYF
TGTGCCAGCGAGCCTCGCAGTTCGACCCAAGAGACCCAGTACTTC
>.|many|TRBV4-2|TRBJ2-2
CASSLLLTGELFF
TGTGCCAGCAGCCTTTTGCTCACCGGGGAGCTGTTTTTT
>.|many|TRBV20-1|TRBJ2-1
CSVEVDNEQFF
TGCAGTGTTGAGGTCGACAATGAGCAGTTCTTC
>.|.|TRBV12-3/TRBV12-4|TRBJ2-2
CASSLYARVGTWELFF
TGTGCCAGCAGTTTATACGCCAGGGTGGGGACCTGGGAGCTGTTTTTT
>.|.|TRBV5-6|TRBJ2-5
CASSLDPGPEIQYF
TGTGCCAGCAGCTTGGATCCGGGGCCAGAGATCCAGTACTTC
>TRBD2|.|TRBV7-3|TRBJ2-3
CASSVLAGGVDTQYF
TGTGCCAGCAGTGTACTAGCGGGAGGTGTAGATACGCAGTATTTT
>TRBD1|many|TRBV20-1|TRBJ2-2
CSARLRQGTNTGELFF
TGCAGTGCTAGGCTTCGACAGGGAACGAACACCGGGGAGCTGTTTTTT
>TRBD2|.|TRBV5-5|TRBJ2-5
CASSLIAGETQYF
TGTGCCAGCAGCTTGATAGCGGGAGAGACCCAGTACTTC
>.|many|TRBV30|TRBJ1-3
CAWSPWGSGNTIYF
TGTGCCTGGAGTCCCTGGGGCTCTGGAAACACCATATATTTT
>.|.|TRBV19|TRBJ2-6
CASSTLGPGSNVLTF
TGTGCCAGTAGTACGTTAGGCCCCGGGTCCAACGTCCTGACTTTC
>TRBD2|many|TRBV29-1|TRBJ2-1
CSVPGLAGIRAKNNEQFF
TGCAGCGTCCCGGGACTAGCGGGAATTCGGGCTAAGAACAATGAGCAGTTCTTC
>TRBD1|.|TRBV6-4|TRBJ2-7
CASIGTAEQYF
TGTGCCAGCATAGGGACAGCCGAGCAGTACTTC
>.|.|TRBV9|TRBJ1-2
CASSSRWGLSYCYTF
TGTGCCAGCAGCTCCCGGTGGGGGCTCAGCTATTGCTACACCTTC
>TRBD1|many|TRBV12-3/TRBV12-4|TRBJ1-1
CASSFIRTGETFF
TGTGCCAGCAGTTTCATCCGGACAGGGGAAACTTTCTTT
>.|once|TRBV7-2|TRBJ2-1
CASSSTRVDNEQFF
TGTGCCAGCAGCTCGACCCGAGTCGACAATGAGCAGTTCTTC
>.|many|TRBV28|TRBJ1-5
CASSLAGRRPQHF
TGTGCCAGCAGTTTGGCGGGGAGGAGGCCCCAGCATTTT
>TRBD2|many|TRBV5-4|TRBJ2-3
CASSPAGLAIDTQYF
TGTGCCAGCAGCCCAGCCGGACTAGCGATAGATACGCAGTATTTT
>.|.|TRBV6-2/TRBV6-3|TRBJ1-3
CASSGLIVTGNTIYF
TGTGCCAGCAGTGGACTGATCGTGACTGGAAACACCATATATTTT
>.|many|TRBV28|TRBJ1-1
CASSPQSTGDTEAFF
TGTGCCAGCAGTCCGCAAAGCACTGGGGACACTGAAGCTTTCTTT
>.|.|TRBV11-2|TRBJ1-5
CASKWTNNQPQHF
TGTGCCAGCAAGTGGACAAACAATCAGCCCCAGCATTTT
>TRBD1|many|TRBV6-1|TRBJ2-6
CASSDPRQGGANVLTF
TGTGCCAGCAGTGATCCTAGACAGGGTGGGGCCAACGTCCTGACTTTC
>TRBD1|few|TRBV20-1|TRBJ2-7
CSASDRENSYEQYF
TGCAGTGCCTCCGACAGGGAAAACTCCTACGAGCAGTACTTC
>TRBD1|many|TRBV6-2/TRBV6-3|TRBJ2-6
CVSSRTGSGANVLTF
TGTGTCAGCAGCAGGACAGGGTCCGGGGCCAACGTCCTGACTTTC
>TRBD2|.|TRBV5-1|TRBJ2-7
CASGEGGEQYF
TGCGCCAGCGGGGAGGGCGGGGAGCAGTACTTC
>TRBD1|many|TRBV6-1|TRBJ2-6
CASSQTWDSRSGANVLTF
TGTGCCAGCAGTCAAACCTGGGACAGCCGCTCAGGGGCCAACGTCCTGACTTTC
>TRBD2|many|TRBV4-2|TRBJ2-5
CASSEAWASGRRETQYF
TGTGCCAGCAGCGAAGCTTGGGCTAGCGGGAGAAGGGAGACCCAGTACTTC
>.|.|TRBV7-9|TRBJ1-2
CASSLVGGDGYTF
TGTGCCAGCAGCTTAGTAGGTGGGGATGGCTACACCTTC
>.|once|TRBV6-1|TRBJ1-2
CASRRGQTNYGYTF
TGTGCCAGCAGAAGAGGACAGACTAACTATGGCTACACCTTC
>.|.|TRBV6-1|TRBJ1-6
CASSQGDNSPLHF
TGTGCCAGCAGTCAGGGTGATAATTCACCCCTCCACTTT
>.|.|TRBV20-1|TRBJ2-1
CSARGGLYNEQFF
TGCAGTGCCCGAGGGGGACTTTACAATGAGCAGTTCTTC
>.|many|TRBV9|TRBJ2-2
CASSVDKQRELFF
TGTGCCAGCAGCGTAGATAAGCAACGGGAGCTGTTTTTT
>.|medium-sized|TRBV19|TRBJ2-3
CASSVGGTDTQYF
TGTGCCAGTAGTGTGGGGGGTACAGATACGCAGTATTTT
>.|medium-sized|TRBV2|TRBJ1-1
CASSVYGNTEAFF
TGTGCCAGCAGTGTATACGGGAACACTGAAGCTTTCTTT
>TRBD1|.|TRBV20-1|TRBJ2-3
CSGRAGGFDTQYF
TGCAGTGGACGGGCAGGGGGCTTTGATACGCAGTATTTT
>.|many|TRBV12-3/TRBV12-4|TRBJ2-5
CASSLLAEETQYF
TGTGCCAGCAGTTTACTGGCGGAAGAGACCCAGTACTTC
>.|medium-sized|TRBV20-1|TRBJ2-3
CSARDGTQETTDTQYF
TGCAGTGCTAGAGATGGTACACAGGAGACCACAGATACGCAGTATTTT
>TRBD1|.|TRBV10-3|TRBJ2-2
CAIRPGTARELFF
TGTGCCATCAGACCCGGGACAGCCCGGGAGCTGTTTTTT
>TRBD1|many|TRBV18|TRBJ2-7
CASSLTGDLLYEQYF
TGTGCCAGCTCACTTACAGGGGATTTACTATACGAGCAGTACTTC
>TRBD2|.|TRBV2|TRBJ2-1
CASREGLAGGGEQFF
TGTGCCAGCAGGGAGGGACTAGCGGGAGGAGGTGAGCAGTTCTTC
>TRBD1|once|TRBV7-9|TRBJ2-6
CASSYQGAGANVLTF
TGCGCCAGCAGCTATCAGGGGGCTGGGGCCAACGTCCTGACTTTC
>.|once|TRBV6-6|TRBJ2-7
CASSYSTGYEQYF
TGTGCCAGCAGTTACTCGACGGGATACGAGCAGTACTTC
>TRBD2|many|TRBV3-1|TRBJ2-3
CASSTRLAGNTDTQYF
TGTGCCAGCAGCACCCGACTAGCGGGGAACACAGATACGCAGTATTTT
>.|.|TRBV19|TRBJ2-2
CASSKYTGELFF
TGTGCCAGCTCCAAATACACCGGGGAGCTGTTTTTT
>.|many|TRBV6-4|TRBJ1-4
CASSEGQGREKLFF
TGTGCCAGCAGTGAGGGGCAGGGTCGAGAAAAACTGTTTTTT
>.|many|TRBV27|TRBJ2-3
CASRTTLTDTQYF
TGTGCCAGCAGGACTACCCTCACAGATACGCAGTATTTT
>.|.|TRBV28|TRBJ2-2
CASSFESWTNANTGELFF
TGTGCCAGCAGTTTTGAATCGTGGACAAACGCGAACACCGGGGAGCTGTTTTTT
>.|.|TRBV2|TRBJ2-2
CASRANLEGTGELFF
TGTGCCAGCAGGGCAAACCTCGAAGGGACCGGGGAGCTGTTTTTT
>.|few|TRBV7-8|TRBJ1-1
CASSLAPGRGNTEALF
TGTGCCAGCAGCTTAGCGCCTGGGCGGGGGAACACTGAAGCTCTCTTT
>TRBD2|many|TRBV2|TRBJ2-7
CASSTGTSGNYEQYF
TGTGCCAGCAGTACAGGGACTAGCGGGAACTACGAGCAGTACTTC
>TRBD2|many|TRBV4-1|TRBJ2-7
CASSHPGLAGGPGSYEQYF
TGCGCCAGCAGCCACCCGGGACTAGCGGGAGGTCCCGGATCCTACGAGCAGTACTTC
>TRBD1|.|TRBV24-1|TRBJ2-1
CATSDAGTGKNVVDEQFF
TGTGCCACCAGTGATGCAGGGACAGGGAAGAATGTAGTCGATGAGCAGTTCTTC
>.|.|TRBV15|TRBJ1-2
CATSRGGDRPTHTF
TGTGCCACCAGCAGAGGGGGAGACAGGCCTACCCACACCTTC
>.|many|TRBV9|TRBJ1-3
CASSVGTDISGNTIYF
TGTGCCAGCAGCGTAGGTACAGATATCTCTGGAAACACCATATATTTT
>.|.|TRBV6-1|TRBJ2-2
CASRWAGDTGELFF
TGTGCCAGCAGATGGGCAGGGGACACCGGGGAGCTGTTTTTT
>TRBD1|.|TRBV18|TRBJ2-1
CASSPTGVDEQFF
TGTGCCAGCTCACCGACAGGGGTCGATGAGCAGTTCTTC
>.|.|TRBV11-3|TRBJ2-2
CASSPDRPTGELFF
TGTGCCAGCAGCCCCGACAGGCCCACCGGGGAGCTGTTTTTT
>TRBD1|many|TRBV5-5|TRBJ2-7
CASSFTGGLGEQYF
TGTGCCAGCAGCTTTACAGGGGGATTAGGTGAGCAGTACTTC
>.|.|TRBV4-1|TRBJ1-2
CASSQDSGAYGYTF
TGCGCCAGCAGCCAAGATTCGGGGGCCTATGGCTACACCTTC